The TCR beta chain under discussion was sequenced for a study of blood T cell repertoires in COVID-19. Trimming left V 4 bases short and J 2 bases short, with 15 bases between. This CDR3 is built from 15 residues. CDR1 and CDR2 (germline): MNHEY, SMNVEV (reference sequence). Only in-frame clones appear in the TCRdb table, and some are missing; sequencing was by immunoSEQ multiplex PCR. The sample carries over 90,000 clones, about 85% recorded once. The specimen sequenced was peripheral blood. V and J are TRBV27 and TRBJ2-7; possible D gene TRBD1, 6 bases. This TCR came from a man over 45 with active COVID-19. CDR3 coding DNA: TGTGCCAGCAGTTACTCGCGAGGGGGTCCCTACGAGCAGTACTTC. It is translated as CASSYSRGGPYEQYF.